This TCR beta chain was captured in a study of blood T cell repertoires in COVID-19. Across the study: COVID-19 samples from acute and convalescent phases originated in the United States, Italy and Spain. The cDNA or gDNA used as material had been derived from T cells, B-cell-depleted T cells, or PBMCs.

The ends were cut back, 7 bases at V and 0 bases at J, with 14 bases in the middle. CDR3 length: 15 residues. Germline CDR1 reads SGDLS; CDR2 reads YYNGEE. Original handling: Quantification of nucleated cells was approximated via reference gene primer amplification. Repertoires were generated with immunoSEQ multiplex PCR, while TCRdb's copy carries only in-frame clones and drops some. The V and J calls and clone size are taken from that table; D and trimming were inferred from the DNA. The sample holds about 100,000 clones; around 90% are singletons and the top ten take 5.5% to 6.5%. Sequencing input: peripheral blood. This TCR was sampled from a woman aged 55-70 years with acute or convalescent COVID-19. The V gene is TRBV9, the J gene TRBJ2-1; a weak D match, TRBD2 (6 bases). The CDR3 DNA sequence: TGTGCCAGCGCTCCTCAGGAGGGCTCCTACAATGAGCAGTTCTTC. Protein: CASAPQEGSYNEQFF.